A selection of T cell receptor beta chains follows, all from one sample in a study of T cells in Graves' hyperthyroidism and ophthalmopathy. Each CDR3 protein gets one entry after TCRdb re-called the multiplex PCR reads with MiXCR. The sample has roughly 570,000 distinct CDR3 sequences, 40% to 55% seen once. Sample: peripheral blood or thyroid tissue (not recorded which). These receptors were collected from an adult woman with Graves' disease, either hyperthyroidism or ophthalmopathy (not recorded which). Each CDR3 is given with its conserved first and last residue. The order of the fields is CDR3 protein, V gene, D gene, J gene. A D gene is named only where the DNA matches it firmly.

cdr3_aa: CAWRRQTLEAFF; v_call: TRBV30; d_call: -; j_call: TRBJ1-1
cdr3_aa: CASSERRGDEKLFF; v_call: TRBV2; d_call: -; j_call: TRBJ1-4
cdr3_aa: CAGRTGLDQPQHF; v_call: TRBV24-1; d_call: TRBD1; j_call: TRBJ1-5
cdr3_aa: CSVVRGRSQPQHF; v_call: TRBV29-1; d_call: TRBD1; j_call: TRBJ1-5
cdr3_aa: CAISESLPSTGELFF; v_call: TRBV10-3; d_call: -; j_call: TRBJ2-2
cdr3_aa: CASTRTGIQETQYF; v_call: TRBV7-2; d_call: TRBD1; j_call: TRBJ2-5
cdr3_aa: CASSRQQGRDTEAFF; v_call: TRBV7-9; d_call: TRBD1; j_call: TRBJ1-1
cdr3_aa: CSAAWGQGGSPLHF; v_call: TRBV20-1; d_call: TRBD1; j_call: TRBJ1-6
cdr3_aa: CRVASGMNTGELFF; v_call: TRBV20-1; d_call: TRBD2; j_call: TRBJ2-2
cdr3_aa: CAISEGRQMNTEAFF; v_call: TRBV10-3; d_call: -; j_call: -
cdr3_aa: CASSYTGDYEQYF; v_call: TRBV5-1; d_call: TRBD1; j_call: TRBJ2-7
cdr3_aa: CASFGTETSEAFF; v_call: TRBV7-9; d_call: TRBD1; j_call: TRBJ1-1
cdr3_aa: CASSPRGTLNTEAFF; v_call: TRBV11-2; d_call: -; j_call: TRBJ1-1
cdr3_aa: CSVEVGETQETQYF; v_call: TRBV29-1; d_call: -; j_call: TRBJ2-5
cdr3_aa: CASKGPYGYTF; v_call: TRBV2; d_call: -; j_call: TRBJ1-2
cdr3_aa: CAWDPGTGNTIYF; v_call: TRBV30; d_call: -; j_call: TRBJ1-3
cdr3_aa: CASSASGLPGNSPLHF; v_call: TRBV9; d_call: -; j_call: TRBJ1-6
cdr3_aa: CASSLARGAGGFGANVLTF; v_call: TRBV7-9; d_call: TRBD1; j_call: TRBJ2-6
cdr3_aa: CAWRGWVNTEAFF; v_call: TRBV30; d_call: -; j_call: TRBJ1-1
cdr3_aa: CSARGLLGLVSSYEQYF; v_call: TRBV20-1; d_call: -; j_call: TRBJ2-7
cdr3_aa: CASSLASGAQYYEQYF; v_call: TRBV5-1; d_call: -; j_call: TRBJ2-7
cdr3_aa: CASSWTLNYGYTF; v_call: TRBV10-2; d_call: -; j_call: TRBJ1-2
cdr3_aa: CASSQDPWSLGLNSPLHF; v_call: TRBV4-2; d_call: -; j_call: TRBJ1-6
cdr3_aa: CATSRGTNHRDAFF; v_call: TRBV15; d_call: -; j_call: TRBJ1-1
cdr3_aa: CASSLESYTGELFF; v_call: TRBV12-3/TRBV12-4; d_call: -; j_call: TRBJ2-2
cdr3_aa: CASSESGREDAKLFF; v_call: TRBV25-1; d_call: -; j_call: TRBJ1-4
cdr3_aa: CASRSSGTYEQYF; v_call: TRBV7-3; d_call: -; j_call: TRBJ2-7
cdr3_aa: CASNGAETTYEQYF; v_call: TRBV28; d_call: -; j_call: TRBJ2-7
cdr3_aa: CASSLAHSGLYGYTF; v_call: TRBV5-1; d_call: -; j_call: TRBJ1-2
cdr3_aa: CSFIGTTNYGYTF; v_call: TRBV29-1; d_call: -; j_call: TRBJ1-2
cdr3_aa: CASSTTGNYGYTF; v_call: TRBV13; d_call: TRBD1; j_call: TRBJ1-2
cdr3_aa: CSVEELRQETQYF; v_call: TRBV29-1; d_call: -; j_call: TRBJ2-5
cdr3_aa: CASSLEGLAAVGQYF; v_call: TRBV7-3; d_call: TRBD2; j_call: TRBJ2-7
cdr3_aa: CAISESMGRKAGYTF; v_call: TRBV10-3; d_call: -; j_call: TRBJ1-2
cdr3_aa: CASSLARTSYQETQYF; v_call: TRBV5-4; d_call: TRBD2; j_call: TRBJ2-5
cdr3_aa: CASSQGPGFGSPLHF; v_call: TRBV3-1; d_call: -; j_call: TRBJ1-6
cdr3_aa: CSARDRQGREAETQYF; v_call: TRBV20-1; d_call: -; j_call: TRBJ2-5
cdr3_aa: CASSPTGQGGYTF; v_call: TRBV7-9; d_call: TRBD1; j_call: TRBJ1-2
cdr3_aa: CASSSRDNYNSPLHF; v_call: TRBV7-7; d_call: -; j_call: TRBJ1-6
cdr3_aa: CASSLQETEAFF; v_call: TRBV11-2; d_call: -; j_call: TRBJ1-1
cdr3_aa: CASRNGNMNTEAFF; v_call: TRBV5-5; d_call: -; j_call: TRBJ1-1
cdr3_aa: CASSQYEGSGNNSPLHF; v_call: TRBV16; d_call: -; j_call: TRBJ1-6
cdr3_aa: CASSLGASFGPSNTEAFF; v_call: TRBV19; d_call: -; j_call: TRBJ1-1
cdr3_aa: CAISESGTGANSNQPQHF; v_call: TRBV10-3; d_call: TRBD1; j_call: TRBJ1-5
cdr3_aa: CTSRTGTGPYEQYF; v_call: TRBV12-3/TRBV12-4; d_call: TRBD1; j_call: TRBJ2-7
cdr3_aa: CASSFRYEQYF; v_call: TRBV5-5; d_call: -; j_call: TRBJ2-7
cdr3_aa: CASSYSPYGGGYTF; v_call: TRBV6-5; d_call: -; j_call: TRBJ1-2
cdr3_aa: CASSESASVGSTEAFF; v_call: TRBV9; d_call: -; j_call: TRBJ1-1
cdr3_aa: CATGTGQPQHF; v_call: TRBV24-1; d_call: TRBD1; j_call: TRBJ1-5
cdr3_aa: CASSAAGHSSYEQYF; v_call: TRBV5-6; d_call: -; j_call: TRBJ2-7
cdr3_aa: CASSQGGMEWGYTF; v_call: TRBV4-3; d_call: -; j_call: TRBJ1-2
cdr3_aa: CASSSLAGQPQHF; v_call: TRBV28; d_call: -; j_call: TRBJ1-5
cdr3_aa: CATSRGTDYGYTF; v_call: TRBV15; d_call: -; j_call: TRBJ1-2
cdr3_aa: CASSLTVTSGMDEQFF; v_call: TRBV7-3; d_call: TRBD2; j_call: TRBJ2-1
cdr3_aa: CASRTGPTYGYTF; v_call: TRBV19; d_call: TRBD1; j_call: TRBJ1-2
cdr3_aa: CASSQHPWTGGPTQYF; v_call: TRBV5-1; d_call: TRBD1; j_call: TRBJ2-5
cdr3_aa: CASSLAQGAVSYTF; v_call: TRBV7-9; d_call: TRBD1; j_call: TRBJ1-2
cdr3_aa: CASSRAGQGDKYGYTF; v_call: TRBV13; d_call: TRBD1; j_call: TRBJ1-2
cdr3_aa: CASTLRPSSNQPQHF; v_call: TRBV28; d_call: -; j_call: TRBJ1-5